The 15 T cell receptor beta chains below were found in one sample sequenced in a study of T-cell memory formation after mild COVID-19. A single record per CDR3 protein comes from TCRdb applying MiXCR to the 5' RACE reads. The sample shows 270,000 or so distinct CDR3 sequences, roughly 17% of them seen only once. Sequencing input: PBMCs or a T cell subset sorted from them (not recorded which). Every receptor here comes from a man aged 18 to 30 who had mild COVID-19 (a few samples of this study predate the infection). Cell type and time point are not known.

The chain has TRBV5-1 and TRBJ2-7; D unclear. CDR3 size: 14 residues. Trimming removed 1 base at V and 0 bases at J, with 8 bases between. Germline CDR1 reads SGHRS; CDR2 reads YFSETQ. The CDR3 region has the DNA TGCGCCAGCAGCTTGAACGGATACTCCTACGAGCAGTACTTC. This codes for CASSLNGYSYEQYF.

This clonotype appeared many times. This chain joins TRBV6-2 or TRBV6-3 and TRBJ2-1; D is perhaps TRBD2 (6 bases). V lost 6 bases, J lost 0 bases, and 15 bases lay in between. Germline V gene lookup returns CDR1 MNHEY and CDR2 SVGEGT. This CDR3 has 16 residues. CDR3 nucleotides: TGTGCCAGCAGCCCATGGAGCGGGCTCTCCTACAATGAGCAGTTCTTC. This encodes CASSPWSGLSYNEQFF.

This chain joins TRBV5-1 and TRBJ2-6; unclear D gene. The V end was cut by 2 bases, the J end by 2 bases, with 8 bases between. Germline CDR1 reads SGHRS; CDR2 reads YFSETQ. The CDR3 is 15 amino acids. CDR3 in DNA: TGCGCCAGCAGCTTAGGAGACACTGGGGCCAACGTCCTGACTTTC. Protein: CASSLGDTGANVLTF. The whole variable domain, filled in from reference TRBV5-1 and TRBJ2-6, reads KAGVTQTPRYLIKTRGQQVTLSCSPISGHRSVSWYQQTPGQGLQFLFEYFSETQRNKGNFPGRFSGRQFSNSRSEMNVSTLELGDSALYLCASSLGDTGANVLTFGAGSRLTVL.

This clonotype was seen a handful of times. The V and J genes are TRBV9 and TRBJ1-2, with TRBD1 matching over 10 bases. V dropped 0 bases and J dropped 8; count of bases not matched to a gene: 4. This CDR3 has 14 amino acids. The germline V gene has CDR1 SGDLS and CDR2 YYNGEE. The CDR3 nucleotides are TGTGCCAGCAGCGTAGGACAGGGGGCTGGAGGCTACACCTTC. It encodes CASSVGQGAGGYTF.

This clonotype was recorded a few times. V gene TRBV5-1 combines with J gene TRBJ2-7; maybe TRBD2 (5 bases). Germline CDR1 and CDR2: SGHRS and YFSETQ. There are 11 residues in the CDR3. V lost 6 bases and J lost 9, with 13 bases in between. As DNA, the CDR3 is TGCGCCAGCACCGAGGGTTGGGCGCAGTACTTC. Its protein product is CASTEGWAQYF.

This clonotype occurred a few times. The rearrangement links TRBV12-3 or TRBV12-4 to TRBJ2-3, with 14 bases lining up with TRBD2. V shed 5 bases and J 4 bases; nucleotides not matched to a gene: 2. There are 15 residues in the CDR3. The CDR3 protein is CASSRTSGGSDTQYF. The CDR3 bases are TGTGCCAGCAGTCGGACTAGCGGGGGGTCAGATACGCAGTATTTT.

This clonotype has ten or more counts. The rearrangement uses TRBV5-1 and TRBJ1-1; weak D call: TRBD1 (5 bases). This CDR3 contains 15 residues. Between the trimmed V and J ends, which lost 0 bases and 3 bases, there was a span of 12 bases. Germline CDR1 is SGHRS and CDR2 is YFSETQ. In nucleotides, the CDR3 is TGCGCCAGCAGCTTGGAGCTAGGAGGGGACACTGAAGCTTTCTTT. Amino acids: CASSLELGGDTEAFF.

This clonotype turned up a few times. This chain joins TRBV5-5 and TRBJ2-3; 7 bases map to TRBD1. This CDR3 is built from 13 residues. Trimming cost V 5 bases and J 6 bases; bases outside gene matches: 6. In germline, CDR1 is SGHKS, CDR2 YYEKEE (reference sequence). CDR3 DNA: TGTGCCAGCAGACAACAGGGGTCGGATACGCAGTATTTT. Translated, it gives CASRQQGSDTQYF.

The rearrangement joins TRBV20-1 to TRBJ1-5; D gene unclear. Germline values: CDR1 DFQATT, CDR2 SNEGSKA (reference sequence). V was pared by 1 base and J by 0 bases, with 7 bases between. This CDR3 spans 14 amino acids. As DNA, the CDR3 is TGCAGTGCTAGAGCGGGGTATAGCAATCAGCCCCAGCATTTT. It is translated as CSARAGYSNQPQHF.

V usage is TRBV7-9 and J usage is TRBJ1-1, with a possible D match to TRBD1 (5 bases). Trimming removed 5 bases from V and 4 bases from J, with 20 bases in between. CDR3 length equals 16 residues. Germline-derived CDR1 and CDR2 are SEHNR and FQNEAQ (reference sequence). The CDR3 region is CASSRSSGPGATEAFF. The CDR3 coding sequence is TGTGCCAGCAGCCGCAGTTCCGGCCCCGGGGCCACTGAAGCTTTCTTT.

The chain couples TRBV7-9 to TRBJ2-4; tentative D call: TRBD2 (5 bases). Germline V CDR1 and CDR2: SEHNR, FQNEAQ (reference sequence). This CDR3 is built from 18 residues. V dropped 3 bases and J dropped 0 bases, with 18 bases sitting between them. The CDR3 DNA reads TGTGCCAGCAGCTTGATTTCTAGCAGAGCCGGAGCCAAAAACATTCAGTACTTC. Amino acids: CASSLISSRAGAKNIQYF. The whole variable domain, filled in from reference TRBV7-9 and TRBJ2-4, reads DTGVSQNPRHKITKRGQNVTFRCDPISEHNRLYWYRQTLGQGPEFLTYFQNEAQLEKSRLLSDRFSAERPKGSFSTLEIQRTEQGDSAMYLCASSLISSRAGAKNIQYFGAGTRLSVL.

This clonotype was observed a few times. The gene calls are TRBV5-1 and TRBJ1-4, with D possibly being TRBD1 (6 bases). V lost 5 bases and J lost 0, with 11 bases in between. CDR3 length: 15 residues. CDR1 and CDR2 (germline): SGHRS, YFSETQ. CDR3 protein: CASRPTGSTNEKLFF. CDR3 DNA sequence: TGCGCCAGCAGACCCACAGGGTCAACTAATGAAAAACTGTTTTTT.

This clonotype was recorded many times. The genes are TRBV20-1 and TRBJ2-7; no definite D call. The CDR3 runs to 12 residues. V lost 5 bases to trimming and J lost 3 bases, with 11 bases between them. Germline CDR1 is DFQATT and CDR2 is SNEGSKA (reference sequence). The DNA of the CDR3 is TGCAGTGCTCACTATTCTCTCTACGAGCAGTACTTC. This codes for CSAHYSLYEQYF.

CDR3 DNA sequence: TGCGCCAGCGGCAAGGGACAAATTAGCACAGATACGCAGTATTTT. Protein: CASGKGQISTDTQYF. The chain joins TRBV5-1 to TRBJ2-3, with D maybe TRBD1 (6 bases). V lost 7 bases and J lost 0, with 15 bases in between. This CDR3 contains 15 residues. CDR1 and CDR2 (germline): SGHRS, YFSETQ.

This clonotype appeared many times. V is TRBV7-9 and J is TRBJ2-4, with TRBD1 matching over 7 bases. Germline assignment: CDR1 SEHNR and CDR2 FQNEAQ (reference sequence). This CDR3 comprises 14 residues. V was pared by 3 bases and J by 8 bases, with 7 bases of the junction left unmatched. DNA of the CDR3: TGTGCCAGCAGCTTCGGTGACAGGGCTGACATTCAGTACTTC. Translated, it gives CASSFGDRADIQYF.